The 27 T cell receptor beta chains reported below all come from one sample, sequenced in a study of blood T cells in healthy people across ages. A J-beta primer mix and a sample-barcoded 5' primer were used in a second PCR of about 7 to 12 cycles. TCRdb re-analysed the 5' RACE reads in MiXCR, keeping a single row per CDR3 protein. Counted here are over 700,000 distinct CDR3 sequences, around 25% occurring once; the ten biggest clones make up 9.4%. The same sample was also studied in work on T cells of mothers and their children.

Sequencing was done on a sample of blood. The receptors originated from a boy aged 10-17 years in good health.

This clonotype has more than one count but fewer than ten. The CDR3 carries no conserved terminal phenylalanine or tryptophan, so it likely arises from a read error. V is TRBV28 and J is TRBJ1-2; D uncertain. V dropped 4 bases and J dropped 8 bases, with 11 bases sitting between them. Germline CDR1 and CDR2: MDHEN and SYDVKM. The length of the CDR3 is 12 residues. CDR3 nucleotides: TGTGCCAGCAGTTGGACCCTGGTCGGCTACACCCTC. Protein sequence: CASSWTLVGYTL.

The rearrangement uses TRBV5-5 and TRBJ2-1; 7 bases map to TRBD2. The CDR3 totals 14 residues. V gave up 4 bases and J gave up 6 bases; unmatched junction bases: 7. Looked up from germline, CDR1 is SGHKS and CDR2 is YYEKEE (reference sequence). The CDR3 DNA sequence: TGTGCCAGCAGCGCCGGACTAGGTGGCAATGAGCAGTTCTTC. Amino acids: CASSAGLGGNEQFF.

There are a few counts of this clonotype. The rearrangement joins TRBV28 to TRBJ1-4; D is perhaps TRBD1 (6 bases). CDR3 length: 18 amino acids. Looked up from germline, CDR1 is MDHEN and CDR2 is SYDVKM. Trimming removed 1 base at V and 4 bases at J, with 19 bases between. The CDR3 is CASSLSLLLRDNNEKLFF. In DNA, the CDR3 is TGTGCCAGCAGTTTATCCCTTCTCCTCCGGGACAATAATGAAAAACTGTTTTTT. The full variable domain, its missing parts supplied by reference TRBV28 and TRBJ1-4, is DVKVTQSSRYLVKRTGEKVFLECVQDMDHENMFWYRQDPGLGLRLIYFSYDVKMKEKGDIPEGYSVSREKKERFSLILESASTNQTSMYLCASSLSLLLRDNNEKLFFGSGTQLSVL.

This clonotype occurred a few times. The chain combines TRBV28 with TRBJ2-1; no definite D call. Judging by the DNA end, TRBJ2-5 fits better; the J call may be wrong. Germline V lookup: CDR1 MDHEN, CDR2 SYDVKM. This CDR3 has 14 residues. The CDR3 here is CASSLLAPQETQYF. As DNA, the CDR3 is TGTGCCAGCAGTTTACTGGCGCCACAAGAGACCCAGTACTTC.

The chain joins TRBV19 to TRBJ2-1; D ambiguous. Germline lookup yields CDR1 LNHDA and CDR2 SQIVND (reference sequence). V shed 2 bases and J shed 8 bases, with 16 bases lying between them. The CDR3 totals 15 residues. The CDR3 DNA reads as TGTGCCAGTAGTATAATCTCAGTCGGGTTCGATGAGCAGTTCTTC. Residues: CASSIISVGFDEQFF.

This clonotype occurred a few times. The chain recombines TRBV6-2 or TRBV6-3 with TRBJ2-1; the match to TRBD1 covers 7 bases. The CDR3 has 15 amino acids. V trimming: 7 bases; J trimming: 4 bases; junction bases outside the gene matches: 10. Germline V gene data show CDR1 as MNHEY and CDR2 as SVGEGT. The CDR3 protein is CASTLDRDPYNEQFF. CDR3 nucleotides: TGTGCCAGCACTCTCGACAGGGACCCTTACAATGAGCAGTTCTTC.

This rearrangement joins TRBV11-1 to TRBJ2-3; possible D gene TRBD2, 5 bases. Between the trimmed V and J ends, which lost 3 bases and 0 bases, there was a span of 7 bases. The CDR3 has 14 residues. The V gene's germline CDR1 is SGHAT and CDR2 FQDESV (reference sequence). CDR3 DNA sequence: TGTGCCAGCAGCTTCGGGGTTAGCACAGATACGCAGTATTTT. Translating it yields CASSFGVSTDTQYF. Variable domain in full (rest from reference TRBV11-1 and TRBJ2-3): EAEVAQSPRYKITEKSQAVAFWCDPISGHATLYWYRQILGQGPELLVQFQDESVVDDSQLPKDRFSAERLKGVDSTLKIQPAELGDSAMYLCASSFGVSTDTQYFGPGTRLTVL.

This clonotype was observed a few times. The chain is built from TRBV9 and TRBJ1-1, with 8 bases fitting TRBD1. The CDR3 extends over 15 amino acids. Germline lookup yields CDR1 SGDLS and CDR2 YYNGEE. V shed 1 base and J 11 bases; nucleotides not matched to a gene: 13. The CDR3 DNA follows: TGTGCCAGCAGCGTACAGGGGGCGGGGGTCTCCCAGGCTTTCTTT. Translation gives CASSVQGAGVSQAFF.

This clonotype has a handful of counts. The rearrangement joins TRBV6-2 or TRBV6-3 to TRBJ2-5; 7 nucleotides line up with TRBD2. Germline V gives CDR1 MNHEY, CDR2 SVGEGT. The CDR3 is 15 residues long. V shed 2 bases, J shed 1 base, and the junction held 4 bases outside the gene matches. CDR3 bases: TGTGCCAGCAGTTACCAGCTAGCGGCCCAAGAGACCCAGTACTTC. Residues: CASSYQLAAQETQYF.

This clonotype came up a few times. The genes are TRBV24-1 and TRBJ2-1, with D perhaps TRBD2 (5 bases). Trimming removed 0 bases from V and 6 bases from J, with 5 bases in between. Per germline, CDR1 KGHDR and CDR2 SFDVKD. The length of the CDR3 is 13 residues. CDR3 nucleotides: TGTGCCACCAGTGATTTGGAGGGCAATGAGCAGTTCTTC. Its translation is CATSDLEGNEQFF.

Turning to this clonotype: The germline gene is not matched at one end of the junction; a read error may be the cause. The CDR3 region has the DNA TGTGCCAGCAGCTGGCCGGACAGCGCCGGTTATTTCTTC. This encodes CASSWPDSAGYFF. The chain joins TRBV5-6 to TRBJ1-2; D is possibly TRBD1 (6 bases). The CDR3 extends over 13 amino acids. Germline V gives CDR1 SGHDT, CDR2 YYEEEE.

This clonotype has a handful of counts. The chain carries TRBV24-1 and TRBJ2-2, with 9 positions matching TRBD1. The CDR3 extends over 16 amino acids. Germline CDR1 KGHDR, CDR2 SFDVKD. V lost 4 bases to trimming and J lost 2 bases; unmatched junction nucleotides: 4. CDR3 protein: CATSDTTGGNTGELFF. The CDR3 bases are TGTGCCACCAGTGACACGACAGGGGGAAACACCGGGGAGCTGTTTTTT.

This chain links TRBV4-3 with TRBJ1-4; TRBD1 is a possible D gene (5 bases). V lost 0 bases and J lost 4, with 15 bases in between. The CDR3 covers 17 residues. Germline V gene data show CDR1 as LGHNA and CDR2 as YSLEER. The CDR3 spells CASSQDFTAGGNEKLFF. For the CDR3, the DNA is TGCGCCAGCAGCCAAGATTTTACCGCGGGGGGTAATGAAAAACTGTTTTTT.

This clonotype has more than one count but fewer than ten. The V and J genes are TRBV4-3 and TRBJ2-5; tentatively, D is TRBD2 (6 bases). V shed 0 bases and J shed 0 bases, with 17 bases lying between them. Germline CDR1 reads LGHNA; CDR2 reads YSLEER. This CDR3 region has 18 residues. CDR3 bases: TGCGCCAGCAGCCAAGATGGGCCGAGGAGCGGGTACCAAGAGACCCAGTACTTC. Translated: CASSQDGPRSGYQETQYF.

This clonotype was detected a few times. This sequence joins TRBV7-2 and TRBJ1-2; 7 bases agree with TRBD1. V was pared by 5 bases and J by 8 bases, with 11 bases of the junction left unmatched. The CDR3 sequence is 14 residues long. Germline V gene sequence: CDR1 SGHTA, CDR2 FQGNSA. The CDR3 protein is CASSAVQGFSGYTF. DNA of the CDR3: TGTGCCAGCAGCGCAGTACAGGGGTTTAGCGGCTACACCTTC.

This clonotype has more than one count but fewer than ten. V and J are TRBV7-2 and TRBJ2-5, with D possibly TRBD2 on 5 matching bases. V lost 5 bases and J lost 4, with 14 bases in between. This CDR3 has 14 residues. Germline values: CDR1 SGHTA, CDR2 FQGNSA. The CDR3 spells CASSKEVGVETQYF. As DNA, the CDR3 is TGTGCCAGCAGCAAGGAGGTCGGGGTAGAGACCCAGTACTTC.

The chain employs TRBV12-3 or TRBV12-4 and TRBJ2-5; tentative D call: TRBD2 (6 bases). With 5 bases removed from V and 2 bases from J, the gap between germline ends came to 12 bases. This CDR3 contains 14 residues. CDR3 nucleotides: TGTGCCAGCAGTCCGCGGGAATTACAAGAGACCCAGTACTTC. Translating gives CASSPRELQETQYF.

The CDR3 is CASGFEAGELFF. The CDR3 DNA is TGTGCTAGTGGTTTTGAGGCCGGGGAGCTGTTTTTT. The rearrangement uses TRBV12-5 and TRBJ2-2; the D is unclear. Per germline, CDR1 LGHNT and CDR2 FRNRAP. The ends were cut back, 3 bases at V and 6 bases at J, with 5 bases in the middle. The CDR3 length is 12 residues.

In this sample, this clonotype turned up a few times. V is TRBV29-1 and J is TRBJ2-5; TRBD2 might be the D (5 bases). Judging by the DNA end, TRBJ2-7 fits better; the J call may be wrong. The CDR3 loop spans 13 amino acids. Germline lookup yields CDR1 SQVTM and CDR2 ANQGSEA. The CDR3 DNA reads TGCAGCGTTGAGTTAGCGAATCCCTACGAGCAGTACTTC. The encoded protein is CSVELANPYEQYF.

A few counts support this clonotype. This chain uses TRBV27 with TRBJ1-1; 9 positions agree with TRBD1. The germline V gene has CDR1 MNHEY and CDR2 SMNVEV (reference sequence). This CDR3 has 14 amino acids. Losses at the gene ends were 3 bases for V and 3 bases for J; bases not matched to a gene: 2. The CDR3, as DNA: TGTGCCAGCAGTTTGACAGGGGGGCACACTGAAGCTTTCTTT. This translates into CASSLTGGHTEAFF.

This chain connects TRBV20-1 to TRBJ2-1; TRBD2 matches at 9 bases. V shed 3 bases, J shed 5 bases, and the junction held 11 bases outside the gene matches. The V gene's germline CDR1 is DFQATT and CDR2 SNEGSKA (reference sequence). The CDR3 is 16 amino acids. The CDR3 DNA sequence: TGCAGTGCTAGTTGGCGGGGGGGCAAGTCCCACAATGAGCAGTTCTTC. As protein: CSASWRGGKSHNEQFF.

This clonotype was seen a handful of times. This chain connects TRBV7-9 to TRBJ1-6; a weak D match, TRBD1 (5 bases). The CDR3 has 14 amino acids. Germline lookup yields CDR1 SEHNR and CDR2 FQNEAQ (reference sequence). Between the trimmed V and J ends, which lost 1 base and 10 bases, there was a span of 11 bases. The CDR3 DNA is TGTGCCAGCAGCTTAGAATACGGGGGGTCACCCCTCCACTTT. Amino acid sequence: CASSLEYGGSPLHF. The variable domain in full, completed from reference TRBV7-9 and TRBJ1-6, reads DTGVSQNPRHKITKRGQNVTFRCDPISEHNRLYWYRQTLGQGPEFLTYFQNEAQLEKSRLLSDRFSAERPKGSFSTLEIQRTEQGDSAMYLCASSLEYGGSPLHFGNGTRLTVT.

This clonotype was detected only a few times. V usage is TRBV7-6 and J usage is TRBJ1-2; TRBD1 aligns across 9 bases. CDR1 and CDR2 from the germline V gene are SGHVS and FNYEAQ. CDR3 size: 16 residues. Losses at the gene ends were 0 bases for V and 3 bases for J; bases not matched to a gene: 5. The CDR3 nucleotides are TGTGCCAGCAGCTTAGCACCGGGACAGGGTGACTATGGCTACACCTTC. The encoded protein is CASSLAPGQGDYGYTF. Full variable domain (missing parts from reference TRBV7-6 and TRBJ1-2): GAGVSQSPRYKVTKRGQDVALRCDPISGHVSLYWYRQALGQGPEFLTYFNYEAQQDKSGLPNDRFSAERPEGSISTLTIQRTEQRDSAMYRCASSLAPGQGDYGYTFGSGTRLTVV.

The genes are TRBV5-1 and TRBJ2-5; TRBD2 aligns across 7 bases. CDR3 length equals 15 residues. V trimming: 1 base; J trimming: 3 bases; junction bases outside the gene matches: 6. Germline CDR1 reads SGHRS; CDR2 reads YFSETQ. The CDR3 DNA reads as TGCGCCAGCAGCTTGAATGTGGGAGGGGAAGAGACCCAGTACTTC. It specifies CASSLNVGGEETQYF.

The genes are TRBV28 and TRBJ1-2; D uncertain. Between the trimmed V and J ends, which lost 4 bases and 4 bases, there was a span of 16 bases. The germline V gene has CDR1 MDHEN and CDR2 SYDVKM. The CDR3 sequence is 15 residues long. The DNA of the CDR3 is TGTGCCAGCAGTTCCTCCGGTCGGGATGGCTATGGCTACACCTTC. Its protein product is CASSSSGRDGYGYTF.

V usage is TRBV29-1 and J usage is TRBJ2-1; D possibly uses TRBD1 or TRBD2 (7 bases each). The end of the DNA aligns better with TRBJ2-7, so the J call may be wrong. CDR1 is SQVTM, CDR2 ANQGSEA, per germline. The CDR3 runs 15 residues. Here the CDR3 DNA reads TGCAGCGTTAAAGGGGGGGACAGCAGCTCCTACGAGCAGTACTTC. This encodes CSVKGGDSSSYEQYF.

J is TRBJ2-7 and V is TRBV3-1; D is ambiguous. Germline V gene data show CDR1 as LGHDT and CDR2 as YNNKEL (reference sequence). The V and J ends lost 5 bases and 3 bases respectively, with 8 bases between them. The CDR3 spans 12 residues. CDR3 bases: TGTGCCAGCAGCTCCAATGGCTACGAGCAGTACTTC. Protein: CASSSNGYEQYF.